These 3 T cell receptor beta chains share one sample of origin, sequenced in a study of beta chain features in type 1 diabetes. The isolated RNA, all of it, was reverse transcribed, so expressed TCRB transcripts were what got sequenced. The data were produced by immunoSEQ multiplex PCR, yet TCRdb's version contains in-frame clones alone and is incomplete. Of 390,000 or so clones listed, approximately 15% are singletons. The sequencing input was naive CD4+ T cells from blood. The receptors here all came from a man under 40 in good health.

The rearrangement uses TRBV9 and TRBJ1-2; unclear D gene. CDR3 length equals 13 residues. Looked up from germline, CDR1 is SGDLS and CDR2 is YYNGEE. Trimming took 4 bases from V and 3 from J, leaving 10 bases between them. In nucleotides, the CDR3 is TGTGCCAGCAGCCGATTCGGGGACTATGGCTACACCTTC. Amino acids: CASSRFGDYGYTF.

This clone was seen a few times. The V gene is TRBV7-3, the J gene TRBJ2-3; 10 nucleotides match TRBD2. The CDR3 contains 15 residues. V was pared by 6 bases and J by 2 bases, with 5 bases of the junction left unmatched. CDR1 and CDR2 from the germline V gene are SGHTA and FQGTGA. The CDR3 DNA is TGTGCCAGCAGAGGTAGCGGGAGGACCACAGATACGCAGTATTTT. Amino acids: CASRGSGRTTDTQYF. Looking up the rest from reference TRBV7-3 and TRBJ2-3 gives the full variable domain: GAGVSQTPSNKVTEKGKYVELRCDPISGHTALYWYRQSLGQGPEFLIYFQGTGAADDSGLPNDRFFAVRPEGSVSTLKIQRTERGDSAVYLCASRGSGRTTDTQYFGPGTRLTVL.

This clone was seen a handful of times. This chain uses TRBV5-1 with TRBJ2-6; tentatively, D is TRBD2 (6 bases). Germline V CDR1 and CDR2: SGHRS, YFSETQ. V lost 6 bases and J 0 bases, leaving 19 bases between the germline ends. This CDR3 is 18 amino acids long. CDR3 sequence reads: CASTPWAGTISGANVLTF. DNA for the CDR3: TGCGCCAGCACCCCGTGGGCGGGGACGATCTCTGGGGCCAACGTCCTGACTTTC.